The entry below gives a single TCR beta chain sequence along with its context. This record comes from a study of blood T cell repertoires in COVID-19. As for the study in general: Collection of acute and convalescent COVID-19 samples took place in the United States, Italy and Spain. T cells, B-cell-depleted T cells, or PBMCs provided the cDNA or gDNA that served as material.

Germline V CDR1 and CDR2: LNHDA, SQIVND (reference sequence). CDR3 length: 15 amino acids. J was trimmed by 4 bases and V by 6 bases; bases with no gene match: 6. Assay: immunoSEQ multiplex PCR; the TCRdb copy retains only in-frame clones and omits some. This table holds about 130,000 clones, about 83% found once. The sequenced sample was peripheral blood. The sequence came from a man aged 35 to 55 with active or convalescent COVID-19. J is TRBJ2-2 and V is TRBV19; 9 nucleotides line up with TRBD1. CDR3 sequence (DNA): TGTGCCAGTAGCACAGACAGGGGGTTCACCGGGGAGCTGTTTTTT. Amino acid sequence: CASSTDRGFTGELFF.